The next 11 T cell receptor beta chains were all read from a single sample in a study of PD-L1 blockade in urothelial cancer. The table came from immunoSEQ multiplex PCR; TCRdb's copy has only in-frame clones and leaves some out. Among about 40,000 clones listed, around four fifths were seen once. Sequences were derived from PBMCs, sampled around atezolizumab (anti-PD-L1) treatment. The receptors were gathered from a man between 60 and 75 years old with urothelial cancer.

The J gene is TRBJ1-1, the V gene TRBV5-1, with D possibly TRBD1 on 5 matching bases. This CDR3 has 14 amino acids. V lost 7 bases and J lost 0, with 13 bases in between. Germline V gives CDR1 SGHRS, CDR2 YFSETQ. CDR3 protein: CASSTSTVNTEAFF. CDR3 bases: TGCGCCAGCTCTACCTCGACAGTGAACACTGAAGCTTTCTTT.

This clone has just one count. The rearrangement links TRBV10-3 to TRBJ2-1; 7 bases fit TRBD2. Losses at the gene ends were 7 bases for V and 5 bases for J; bases not matched to a gene: 8. The V gene's germline CDR1 is ENHRY and CDR2 SYGVKD. The CDR3 loop spans 14 amino acids. The CDR3 spells CAITSGEANNEQFF. CDR3 sequence (DNA): TGTGCCATCACCAGCGGGGAGGCCAACAATGAGCAGTTCTTC.

This chain links TRBV18 with TRBJ1-1, with a weak D call TRBD1 (5 bases). In germline, CDR1 is KGHSH, CDR2 LQKENI. The CDR3 is made up of 14 amino acids. V was pared by 0 bases and J by 7 bases, with 12 bases between. The CDR3 region is CASSPPAGSGEAFF. In DNA, the CDR3 is TGTGCCAGCTCACCACCTGCAGGGTCGGGTGAAGCTTTCTTT.

This chain links TRBV11-2 with TRBJ2-7; TRBD2 matches 10 bases. This CDR3 comprises 17 residues. V shed 1 base and J 0 bases; nucleotides not matched to a gene: 6. CDR1 is SGHAT, CDR2 FQNNGV, per germline. The CDR3: CASSLGLAGSLSYEQYF. CDR3 sequence (DNA): TGTGCCAGCAGCTTAGGACTAGCGGGTAGCCTCTCCTACGAGCAGTACTTC.

The chain links TRBV5-1 to TRBJ2-1; 9 bases align to TRBD2. CDR3 length equals 17 residues. V was pared by 0 bases and J by 4 bases, with 8 bases of the junction left unmatched. CDR1 is SGHRS and CDR2 is YFSETQ in the germline V gene. CDR3 sequence reads: CASSLAWGSGGYNEQFF. The CDR3, as DNA: TGCGCCAGCAGCTTGGCCTGGGGTAGCGGGGGTTACAATGAGCAGTTCTTC.

The J gene is TRBJ1-2, the V gene TRBV7-2; TRBD1 aligns across 9 bases. The V segment lost 5 bases and the J segment 4 bases; nucleotides outside the gene matches: 5. The CDR3 runs to 14 residues. Germline values: CDR1 SGHTA, CDR2 FQGNSA. The CDR3 sequence: CASSPGTGLYGYTF. CDR3 DNA sequence: TGTGCCAGCAGCCCCGGGACAGGGCTCTATGGCTACACCTTC.

This chain connects TRBV19 to TRBJ2-4; TRBD1 matches 8 bases. The CDR3 consists of 22 residues. CDR1 and CDR2 (germline): LNHDA, SQIVND (reference sequence). J gave up 2 bases and V 5 bases, and 26 bases lay outside the gene matches. CDR3 sequence: CASSVTGLFGIRTGRTKNIQYF. CDR3 nucleotide sequence: TGTGCCAGTAGTGTCACGGGTTTGTTTGGTATTCGGACAGGGAGAACCAAAAACATTCAGTACTTC.

J is TRBJ2-7 and V is TRBV5-1; 8 bases line up with TRBD1. The CDR3 covers 18 residues. V gave up 3 bases and J gave up 3 bases; unmatched junction bases: 17. Looked up from germline, CDR1 is SGHRS and CDR2 is YFSETQ. The CDR3 nucleotides read TGCGCCAGCAGCTGGCTGCCCCAGAAACAGGGGGGATACTACGAGCAGTACTTC. It translates to CASSWLPQKQGGYYEQYF. Full variable domain (rest looked up from reference TRBV5-1 and TRBJ2-7): KAGVTQTPRYLIKTRGQQVTLSCSPISGHRSVSWYQQTPGQGLQFLFEYFSETQRNKGNFPGRFSGRQFSNSRSEMNVSTLELGDSALYLCASSWLPQKQGGYYEQYFGPGTRLTVT.

V usage is TRBV5-1 and J usage is TRBJ2-3; D not certain. Germline CDR1 is SGHRS and CDR2 is YFSETQ. V dropped 0 bases and J dropped 3 bases, with 8 bases sitting between them. This CDR3 region has 14 residues. The CDR3 loop reads CASSLERGTDTQYF. The CDR3 nucleotides are TGCGCCAGCAGCTTGGAGCGTGGTACAGATACGCAGTATTTT.

This clone was observed a single time. The genes are TRBV5-4 and TRBJ1-1; D might be TRBD1 (6 bases). Trimming pared 5 bases from V and 1 base from J, leaving 12 bases between. Germline V gene sequence: CDR1 SGHNT, CDR2 YYREEE (reference sequence). This CDR3 comprises 14 residues. CDR3 DNA: TGTGCCAGCAGTCGAGACAGGACGAACACTGAAGCTTTCTTT. This codes for CASSRDRTNTEAFF.

The chain uses TRBV19 and TRBJ1-1, with 7 bases that match TRBD1. Germline CDR1 LNHDA, CDR2 SQIVND (reference sequence). V lost 5 bases and J lost 4; bases outside the gene matches: 7. The CDR3 runs 14 residues. The DNA of the CDR3 is TGTGCCAGTAGTGACGCAGGGGGGACCACTGAAGCTTTCTTT. Residues: CASSDAGGTTEAFF.